These T cell receptor beta chains were read from a single sample in a study of cytomegalovirus exposure and HLA in healthy donors. The table came from immunoSEQ multiplex PCR; TCRdb's copy has only in-frame clones and leaves some out. The repertoire holds about 200,000 clones, with around 79% as singletons. Sequencing input: PBMCs. The receptors were gathered from a male donor in good health and CMV-seropositive. The CDR3 runs from the conserved cysteine through the conserved F or W. Each record gives: V gene, D gene, CDR3 length, J gene, clone size, CDR3 DNA, CDR3 protein. The D gene is left open where the match is weak. Clone sizes are given selectively: once, few, many, or a class where the clone is expanded.

v_call: TRBV25-1; d_call: NA; cdr3_length: 10; j_call: TRBJ2-1; clone_size: NA; cdr3_nt: TGTGCCAGCAACGCCCAGTGGCAGTTCTTC; cdr3_aa: CASNAQWQFF
v_call: TRBV6-5; d_call: NA; cdr3_length: 11; j_call: TRBJ1-2; clone_size: NA; cdr3_nt: TGTGCCAGCAGTTACCTCGGTGGCTACACCTTC; cdr3_aa: CASSYLGGYTF
v_call: TRBV11-2; d_call: TRBD2; cdr3_length: 16; j_call: TRBJ2-3; clone_size: few; cdr3_nt: TGTGCCAGCAGCTTAGTACCCGGGAGGGTCACAGATACGCAGTATTTT; cdr3_aa: CASSLVPGRVTDTQYF
v_call: TRBV27; d_call: NA; cdr3_length: 14; j_call: TRBJ1-1; clone_size: few; cdr3_nt: TGTGCCAGCAGTTTACGGGGAACGAACACTGAAGCTTTCTTT; cdr3_aa: CASSLRGTNTEAFF
v_call: TRBV7-2; d_call: NA; cdr3_length: 14; j_call: TRBJ2-1; clone_size: NA; cdr3_nt: TGTGCCAGCAGACACCGAAACGGGGGCAATGAGCAGTTCTTC; cdr3_aa: CASRHRNGGNEQFF
v_call: TRBV6-1; d_call: TRBD2; cdr3_length: 13; j_call: TRBJ2-1; clone_size: NA; cdr3_nt: TGTGCCAGCAGTGAAAGGGAGGGGAATGAGCAGTTCTTC; cdr3_aa: CASSEREGNEQFF
v_call: TRBV28; d_call: TRBD1; cdr3_length: 14; j_call: TRBJ1-2; clone_size: NA; cdr3_nt: TGTGCCAGCAGCCCTTCCGGGACAGGGGGCGGCTACACCTTC; cdr3_aa: CASSPSGTGGGYTF
v_call: TRBV19; d_call: TRBD2; cdr3_length: 14; j_call: TRBJ2-5; clone_size: NA; cdr3_nt: TGTGCCAGTAGTATTTCGGGAGGGCCGGAGACCCAGTACTTC; cdr3_aa: CASSISGGPETQYF
v_call: TRBV30; d_call: NA; cdr3_length: 14; j_call: TRBJ2-2; clone_size: NA; cdr3_nt: TGTGCCTGGAGTTCGCAGGGTACGGCCGGGGAGCTGTTTTTT; cdr3_aa: CAWSSQGTAGELFF
v_call: TRBV27; d_call: NA; cdr3_length: 15; j_call: TRBJ2-7; clone_size: once; cdr3_nt: TGTGCCAGCAGTTTCGCGGGACAGCCAGCCTACGAGCAGTACTTC; cdr3_aa: CASSFAGQPAYEQYF
v_call: TRBV7-3; d_call: NA; cdr3_length: 14; j_call: TRBJ1-5; clone_size: NA; cdr3_nt: TGTGCCAGCAGCCCCGGAGGGGGCAATCAGCCCCAGCATTTT; cdr3_aa: CASSPGGGNQPQHF
v_call: TRBV6-1; d_call: NA; cdr3_length: 17; j_call: TRBJ1-2; clone_size: NA; cdr3_nt: TGTGCCAGCAGTGAAGGAGGGCCTTTTACGTACGGGCGACGCTACACCTTC; cdr3_aa: CASSEGGPFTYGRRYTF
v_call: TRBV7-2; d_call: NA; cdr3_length: 16; j_call: TRBJ2-1; clone_size: NA; cdr3_nt: TGTGCCAGCAGCTTAGAGTCAGGGAAGGCCTACAATGAGCAGTTCTTC; cdr3_aa: CASSLESGKAYNEQFF
v_call: TRBV11-2; d_call: TRBD1; cdr3_length: 14; j_call: TRBJ1-5; clone_size: few; cdr3_nt: TGTGCCAGCAGCCGGACAGGGGGTTATCAGCCCCAGCATTTT; cdr3_aa: CASSRTGGYQPQHF
v_call: TRBV19; d_call: TRBD1; cdr3_length: 16; j_call: TRBJ2-7; clone_size: NA; cdr3_nt: TGTGCCAGTTCACCCCGTGGGACAGGGAGCCCTTACGAGCAGTACTTC; cdr3_aa: CASSPRGTGSPYEQYF
v_call: TRBV6-5; d_call: TRBD1; cdr3_length: 13; j_call: TRBJ1-6; clone_size: NA; cdr3_nt: TGTGCCAGCAGGAGACAGGGGAATCCACCCCTCCACTTT; cdr3_aa: CASRRQGNPPLHF
v_call: TRBV7-3; d_call: TRBD1; cdr3_length: 13; j_call: TRBJ1-1; clone_size: NA; cdr3_nt: TGTGCCAGCAGCCAGGGGGGAAACACTGAAGCTTTCTTT; cdr3_aa: CASSQGGNTEAFF
v_call: TRBV5-1; d_call: NA; cdr3_length: 14; j_call: TRBJ2-5; clone_size: NA; cdr3_nt: TGCGCCAGCAGCCAAGGGACAAAGAAAGAGACCCAGTACTTC; cdr3_aa: CASSQGTKKETQYF
v_call: TRBV7-2; d_call: NA; cdr3_length: 14; j_call: TRBJ1-2; clone_size: NA; cdr3_nt: TGTGCCAGCAGCTTAGATGGGGCAGCGCTTGGCTACACCTTC; cdr3_aa: CASSLDGAALGYTF
v_call: TRBV11-1; d_call: TRBD1; cdr3_length: 14; j_call: TRBJ2-7; clone_size: NA; cdr3_nt: TGTGCCAGCAGCACGCGGACAGGGGTGGACGAGCAGTACTTC; cdr3_aa: CASSTRTGVDEQYF
v_call: TRBV2; d_call: TRBD2; cdr3_length: 15; j_call: TRBJ2-3; clone_size: once; cdr3_nt: TGTGCCAGCAGTTCGACTAGCGGGGGTACAGATACGCAGTATTTT; cdr3_aa: CASSSTSGGTDTQYF
v_call: TRBV20-1; d_call: NA; cdr3_length: 11; j_call: TRBJ1-2; clone_size: few; cdr3_nt: TGCAGTGCTAATAACAGGGATGGCTACACCTTC; cdr3_aa: CSANNRDGYTF
v_call: TRBV11-2; d_call: NA; cdr3_length: 16; j_call: TRBJ2-3; clone_size: NA; cdr3_nt: TGTGCCAGCAGCTTCGGGGGTGGGGGGAGGACAGATACGCAGTATTTT; cdr3_aa: CASSFGGGGRTDTQYF
v_call: TRBV27; d_call: TRBD1; cdr3_length: 19; j_call: TRBJ1-2; clone_size: NA; cdr3_nt: TGTGCCAGCAGTTTACACGGATCGGGGACAGGGGAGGCGGACTATGGCTACACCTTC; cdr3_aa: CASSLHGSGTGEADYGYTF
v_call: TRBV27; d_call: NA; cdr3_length: 15; j_call: TRBJ2-7; clone_size: NA; cdr3_nt: TGTGCCAGCAGTTTCCGGGACACTCAGATCTACGAGCAGTACTTC; cdr3_aa: CASSFRDTQIYEQYF
v_call: TRBV19; d_call: NA; cdr3_length: 13; j_call: TRBJ1-1; clone_size: NA; cdr3_nt: TGTGCCAGTAGGACCGGGGGTGGTACTGAAGCTTTCTTT; cdr3_aa: CASRTGGGTEAFF
v_call: TRBV28; d_call: NA; cdr3_length: 14; j_call: TRBJ1-3; clone_size: once; cdr3_nt: TGTGCCAGCAGGCACTCCCCCCCGAAAAACACCATATATTTT; cdr3_aa: CASRHSPPKNTIYF
v_call: TRBV6-5; d_call: NA; cdr3_length: 15; j_call: TRBJ1-5; clone_size: few; cdr3_nt: TGTGCCAGCAGCTACGCAGGGGCTGGAAATCAGCCCCAGCATTTT; cdr3_aa: CASSYAGAGNQPQHF
v_call: TRBV5-1; d_call: TRBD1; cdr3_length: 14; j_call: TRBJ1-5; clone_size: NA; cdr3_nt: TGCGCCAGCAGCTTGGCCGGGACAGGCCAGCCCCAGCATTTT; cdr3_aa: CASSLAGTGQPQHF
v_call: TRBV7-6; d_call: NA; cdr3_length: 16; j_call: TRBJ2-1; clone_size: NA; cdr3_nt: TGTGCCAGCAGCCAGCTAGCCGTCGGCTCCTACAATGAGCAGTTCTTC; cdr3_aa: CASSQLAVGSYNEQFF
v_call: TRBV7-2; d_call: NA; cdr3_length: 12; j_call: TRBJ2-3; clone_size: NA; cdr3_nt: TGTGCCAGCAGGGCGGGGACAGATACGCAGTATTTT; cdr3_aa: CASRAGTDTQYF
v_call: TRBV5-5; d_call: TRBD1; cdr3_length: 15; j_call: TRBJ2-7; clone_size: NA; cdr3_nt: TGTGCCAGCAGCCTAGGACAGGGGACTACCTACGAGCAGTACTTC; cdr3_aa: CASSLGQGTTYEQYF
v_call: TRBV18; d_call: NA; cdr3_length: 13; j_call: TRBJ2-7; clone_size: NA; cdr3_nt: TGTGCCAGCTCACCACGAGCGGTCCGCGAGCAGTACTTC; cdr3_aa: CASSPRAVREQYF
v_call: TRBV13; d_call: NA; cdr3_length: 15; j_call: TRBJ2-3; clone_size: NA; cdr3_nt: TGTGCCAGCAGCCTATTCGTGGAGAATACAGATACGCAGTATTTT; cdr3_aa: CASSLFVENTDTQYF
v_call: TRBV18; d_call: NA; cdr3_length: 15; j_call: TRBJ1-1; clone_size: NA; cdr3_nt: TGTGCCAGCTCACCCCTGGGCCGAAGGGGGACTGAAGCTTTCTTT; cdr3_aa: CASSPLGRRGTEAFF
v_call: TRBV7-2; d_call: NA; cdr3_length: 15; j_call: TRBJ1-5; clone_size: NA; cdr3_nt: TGTGCCAGCAGCCCGATGGGACAAAACAATCAGCCCCAGCATTTT; cdr3_aa: CASSPMGQNNQPQHF
v_call: TRBV9; d_call: NA; cdr3_length: 18; j_call: TRBJ2-1; clone_size: NA; cdr3_nt: TGTGCCAGCAGCGTGACCCATGGTGAAGGGGTCGCCTACAATGAGCAGTTCTTC; cdr3_aa: CASSVTHGEGVAYNEQFF
v_call: TRBV6-1; d_call: NA; cdr3_length: 14; j_call: TRBJ1-2; clone_size: NA; cdr3_nt: TGTGCCAGCAGAACTCGAGGGGGATCCTATGGCTACACCTTC; cdr3_aa: CASRTRGGSYGYTF
v_call: TRBV9; d_call: NA; cdr3_length: 13; j_call: TRBJ2-2; clone_size: NA; cdr3_nt: TGTGCCAGCAGCCTCCTAGGCACCGGGGAGCTGTTTTTT; cdr3_aa: CASSLLGTGELFF
v_call: TRBV5-1; d_call: TRBD1; cdr3_length: 14; j_call: TRBJ2-5; clone_size: once; cdr3_nt: TGCGCCAGCAGCTCGACAGGGACCCGGGAGACCCAGTACTTC; cdr3_aa: CASSSTGTRETQYF